The 3 T cell receptor beta chains given below trace back to one sample, sequenced in a study of tumor-infiltrating lymphocytes in oesophageal squamous cell carcinoma. A single record per CDR3 protein comes from TCRdb applying MiXCR to the PCR reads. The sample has about 10,000 distinct CDR3 sequences; approximately 61% are singletons. The specimen was esophageal tumor tissue. The receptors come from a female donor with esophageal squamous cell carcinoma.

The chain couples TRBV27 to TRBJ2-7, with D perhaps TRBD1 or TRBD2 (5 bases each). The J call may be wrong; the DNA end is better matched by TRBJ2-5. The length of the CDR3 is 15 residues. Germline CDR1 MNHEY, CDR2 SMNVEV (reference sequence). CDR3 in DNA: TGTGCCAGCAGTCCCAATGGGGGAGTACCTGAGACCCAGTACTTC. Translation: CASSPNGGVPETQYF.

This clonotype has ten or more counts. The chain recombines TRBV11-2 with TRBJ1-4; TRBD1 matches 11 bases. There are 15 residues in the CDR3. Germline V gives CDR1 SGHAT, CDR2 FQNNGV. With V trimmed by 5 bases and J by 7 bases, 6 bases remained unmatched. The CDR3 spells CASSQGQGAFEKLFF. As DNA, the CDR3 is TGTGCCAGCAGCCAAGGACAGGGGGCGTTTGAAAAACTGTTTTTT.

The sample holds many counts of this clonotype. The DNA is omitted, as the CDR3 cannot be located on it reliably, and the CDR3 follows TCRdb's listing. The genes are TRBV7-5 and TRBJ2-4; the D segment call TRBD2 is taken from the table without a DNA check. TRBV7-5 is termed a pseudogene. From its first to its last residue, the CDR3 has 20 amino acids. CDR3 sequence: CTSVPVLLPRGGSRENIQYF.